The 10 T cell receptor beta chains below all came from one sample that was sequenced in a study of T cells in women clearing cervical HPV infection. Profiling relied on immunoSEQ multiplex PCR, and the TCRdb table lists in-frame clones only, not all of them. Here the sample table reports fewer than 30,000 clones. The sample comprised blood buffy coat. The receptors shown here come from a woman between 18 and 75 years old with a cervical HPV16 infection that either progressed to CIN3+ or cleared (not recorded which).

As to this clone: The read halts 3 residues ahead of the CDR3 end, with the missing end drawn from the germline J gene. The V and J genes are TRBV12-3 or TRBV12-4 and TRBJ1-2, with D possibly matching TRBD1 (5 bases). Trimming took 5 bases from V and 7 from J, leaving 17 bases between them. The CDR3 is 14 amino acids. CDR3 sequence: CASSLNRNHPGYTF. The sequenced CDR3 bases are TGTGCCAGCAGTCTAAACAGGAACCACCCTGGC.

As to this clone: The read finishes 3 residues shy of the CDR3 end, and the germline J gene is used to complete it. The V gene is TRBV12-5, the J gene TRBJ1-1, with D unclear. The germline CDR1 and CDR2 sequences are LGHNT and FRNRAP. This CDR3 has 11 amino acids. The CDR3 is CASGFGQEAFF. The CDR3 DNA, read in part, is TGTGCTAGTGGTTTTGGGCAGGAA.

A note on this clone: From the germline J gene comes the end of the CDR3, since the read stops 3 residues before it. The chain combines TRBV5-1 with TRBJ1-1; D unclear. The CDR3 has 14 amino acids. V lost 4 bases and J 4 bases, leaving 14 bases between the germline ends. The germline CDR1 and CDR2 sequences are SGHRS and YFSETQ. The CDR3 is CASSPGRLGTEAFF. The covered CDR3 bases are TGCGCCAGCAGCCCCGGCCGCCTAGGCACTGAA.

Of note for this clone: The CDR3 goes on 3 residues after the read ends, and that part is filled in from the germline J gene. The V and J genes are TRBV7-9 and TRBJ2-7; 7 nucleotides align to TRBD1. The CDR3 extends over 15 amino acids. CDR1 and CDR2 (germline): SEHNR, FQNEAQ (reference sequence). V dropped 5 bases and J dropped 4; count of bases not matched to a gene: 11. The CDR3 loop is CASSPPPGTAYEQYF. CDR3 bases read: TGTGCCAGCAGCCCCCCTCCGGGGACAGCGTACGAG. The whole variable domain, filled in from reference TRBV7-9 and TRBJ2-7, reads DTGVSQNPRHKITKRGQNVTFRCDPISEHNRLYWYRQTLGQGPEFLTYFQNEAQLEKSRLLSDRFSAERPKGSFSTLEIQRTEQGDSAMYLCASSPPPGTAYEQYFGPGTRLTVT.

Concerning this clone: The read stops 3 residues short of the end of the CDR3; the missing end is completed from the germline J gene. The chain links TRBV12-3 or TRBV12-4 to TRBJ1-6; tentatively, D is TRBD1 (6 bases). V was pared by 3 bases and J by 10 bases, with 13 bases between. This CDR3 comprises 14 residues. The sequenced part of the CDR3 DNA is TGTGCCAGCAGTTTCAAACAGGGTCAATCACCC. Protein product: CASSFKQGQSP. The entire CDR3 protein reads CASSFKQGQSPLHF.

Concerning this clone: Read coverage stops 3 residues before the CDR3 terminus; the germline J gene supplies the remainder. The chain uses TRBV5-1 and TRBJ2-3, with 10 bases identical to TRBD1. Trimming at V came to 0 bases and at J to 6 bases, leaving 7 bases not matched to a gene. This CDR3 is built from 16 residues. Germline V gene data show CDR1 as SGHRS and CDR2 as YFSETQ. Incomplete CDR3 DNA: TGCGCCAGCAGCTTGGTAGGGACAGGGGAGTCGGATACG. Its protein is CASSLVGTGESDT. The whole CDR3 region reads CASSLVGTGESDTQYF.

For this clone: The observed sequence ends 3 residues before the CDR3 terminus, with the missing tail filled in from the germline J gene. The chain couples TRBV29-1 to TRBJ1-1; weak D call: TRBD1 (5 bases). The germline V gene encodes CDR1 SQVTM and CDR2 ANQGSEA. V was pared by 2 bases and J by 1 base, with 5 bases between. The CDR3 is 12 amino acids. The CDR3 DNA, read in part, is TGCAGCGTTGAAACAGGGAACACTGAA. Amino acid sequence: CSVETGNTE. The whole CDR3 sequence is CSVETGNTEAFF. Full variable domain (outside the CDR3, taken from reference TRBV29-1 and TRBJ1-1): SAVISQKPSRDICQRGTSLTIQCQVDSQVTMMFWYRQQPGQSLTLIATANQGSEATYESGFVIDKFPISRPNLTFSTLTVSNMSPEDSSIYLCSVETGNTEAFFGQGTRLTVV.

Regarding this clone: Coverage ceases 3 residues before the CDR3 finishes, and the germline J gene fills in the end. The rearrangement links TRBV6-1 to TRBJ1-4, with TRBD1 as a possible D gene (5 bases). CDR1 is MNHNS, CDR2 SASEGT, per germline. V lost 1 base and J 5 bases, leaving 8 bases between the germline ends. The CDR3 is 14 residues long. The sequenced part of the CDR3 DNA is TGTGCCAGCAGTGAAGAGACAGAGAATGAAAAA. Translated: CASSEETENEK. The entire CDR3 reads CASSEETENEKLFF.

Notes on this clone: The read ends 3 residues shy of where the CDR3 ends; the end is completed using the germline J gene. The rearrangement uses TRBV7-8 and TRBJ1-6, with D possibly being TRBD1 (6 bases). The length of the CDR3 is 13 residues. Germline CDR1 SGHVS, CDR2 FQNEAQ. Trimming took 8 bases from V and 11 from J, leaving 16 bases between them. CDR3 DNA, as far as it was read: TGTGCCAGCTCCGGGCAGGGGTGGACACCC. Its translation: CASSGQGWTP. The complete CDR3 sequence is CASSGQGWTPLHF.

Remarks on this clone: Read coverage stops 3 residues before the CDR3 terminus; the germline J gene supplies the remainder. This rearrangement joins TRBV5-8 to TRBJ2-2; D is unclear. CDR3 length equals 15 residues. Trimming shortened V by 1 base and J by 5 bases, and 12 bases separated the two germline ends. Germline V CDR1 and CDR2: SGHTS, YDEGEE. Partial CDR3 DNA: TGTGCCAGCAGCTTGACACAGACCGTGACCGGGGAG. The encoded protein is CASSLTQTVTGE. The full CDR3 protein reads CASSLTQTVTGELFF. The full variable domain, its missing parts supplied by reference TRBV5-8 and TRBJ2-2, is EAGVTQSPTHLIKTRGQQATLRCSPISGHTSVYWYQQALGLGLQFLLWYDEGEERNRGNFPPRFSGRQFPNYSSELNVNALELEDSALYLCASSLTQTVTGELFFGEGSRLTVL.